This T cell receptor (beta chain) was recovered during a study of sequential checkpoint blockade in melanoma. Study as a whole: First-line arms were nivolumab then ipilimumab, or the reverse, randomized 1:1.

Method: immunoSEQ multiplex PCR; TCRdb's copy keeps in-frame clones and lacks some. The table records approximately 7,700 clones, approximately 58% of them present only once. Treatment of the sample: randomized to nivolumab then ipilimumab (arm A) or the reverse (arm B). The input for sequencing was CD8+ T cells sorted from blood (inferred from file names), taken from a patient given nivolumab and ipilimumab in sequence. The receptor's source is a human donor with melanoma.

The CDR3 sequence: CASSQGQGSNTEAFF. In DNA form, the CDR3 reads TGCGCCAGCAGCCAAGGACAGGGATCGAACACTGAAGCTTTCTTT. V is TRBV4-1 and J is TRBJ1-1, with 7 bases identical to TRBD1. V was pared by 1 base and J by 1 base, with 3 bases of the junction left unmatched. This CDR3 has 15 residues. Germline CDR1 MGHRA, CDR2 YSYEKL.